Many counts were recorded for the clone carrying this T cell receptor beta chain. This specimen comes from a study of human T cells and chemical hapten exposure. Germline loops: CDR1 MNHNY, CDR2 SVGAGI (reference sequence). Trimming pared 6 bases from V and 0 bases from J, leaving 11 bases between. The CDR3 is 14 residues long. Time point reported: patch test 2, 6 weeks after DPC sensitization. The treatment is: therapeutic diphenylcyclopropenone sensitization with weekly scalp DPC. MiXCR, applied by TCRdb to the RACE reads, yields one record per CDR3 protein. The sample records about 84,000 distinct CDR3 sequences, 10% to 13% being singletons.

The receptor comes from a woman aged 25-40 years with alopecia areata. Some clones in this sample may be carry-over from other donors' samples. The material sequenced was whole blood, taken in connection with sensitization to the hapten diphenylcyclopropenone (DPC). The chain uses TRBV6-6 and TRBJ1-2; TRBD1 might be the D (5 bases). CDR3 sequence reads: CASSTTATNYGYTF. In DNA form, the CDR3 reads TGTGCCAGCAGCACGACAGCCACTAACTATGGCTACACCTTC.